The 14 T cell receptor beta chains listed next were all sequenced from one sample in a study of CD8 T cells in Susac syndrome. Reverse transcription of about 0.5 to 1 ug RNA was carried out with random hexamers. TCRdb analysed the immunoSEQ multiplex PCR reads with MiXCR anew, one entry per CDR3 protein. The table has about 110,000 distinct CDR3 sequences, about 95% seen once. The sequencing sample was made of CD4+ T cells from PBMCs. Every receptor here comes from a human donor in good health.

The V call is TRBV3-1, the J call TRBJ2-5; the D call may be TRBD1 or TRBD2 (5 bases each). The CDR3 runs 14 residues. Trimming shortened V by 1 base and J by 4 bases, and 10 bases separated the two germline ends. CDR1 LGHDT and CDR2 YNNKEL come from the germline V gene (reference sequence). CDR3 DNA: TGTGCCAGCAGCCAAGCTACGGGGCTAGAGACCCAGTACTTC. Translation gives CASSQATGLETQYF.

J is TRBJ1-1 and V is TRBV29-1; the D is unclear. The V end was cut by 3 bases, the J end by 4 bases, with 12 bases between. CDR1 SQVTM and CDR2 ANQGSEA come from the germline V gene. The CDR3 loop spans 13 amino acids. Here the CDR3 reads CSVEGTLGTEAFF. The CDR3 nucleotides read TGCAGCGTTGAGGGTACCTTGGGCACTGAAGCTTTCTTT.

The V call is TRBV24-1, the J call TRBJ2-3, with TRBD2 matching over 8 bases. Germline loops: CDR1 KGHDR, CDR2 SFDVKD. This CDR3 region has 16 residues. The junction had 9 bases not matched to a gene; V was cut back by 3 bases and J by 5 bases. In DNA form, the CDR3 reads TGTGCCACCAGTGATCCCCGGGGGGGGACGAGAGATACGCAGTATTTT. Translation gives CATSDPRGGTRDTQYF.

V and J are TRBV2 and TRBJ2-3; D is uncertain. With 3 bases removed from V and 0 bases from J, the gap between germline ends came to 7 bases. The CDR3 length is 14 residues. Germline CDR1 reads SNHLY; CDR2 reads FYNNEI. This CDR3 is CASSEFVSTDTQYF. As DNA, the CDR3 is TGTGCCAGCAGTGAGTTTGTTAGCACAGATACGCAGTATTTT.

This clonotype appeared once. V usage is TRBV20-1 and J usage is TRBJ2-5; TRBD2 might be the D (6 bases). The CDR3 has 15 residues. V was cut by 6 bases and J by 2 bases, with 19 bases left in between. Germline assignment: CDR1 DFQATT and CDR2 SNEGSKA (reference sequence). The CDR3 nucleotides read TGCAGTGCCCCTCCCATTCGGGGGAGTCAAGAGACCCAGTACTTC. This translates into CSAPPIRGSQETQYF.

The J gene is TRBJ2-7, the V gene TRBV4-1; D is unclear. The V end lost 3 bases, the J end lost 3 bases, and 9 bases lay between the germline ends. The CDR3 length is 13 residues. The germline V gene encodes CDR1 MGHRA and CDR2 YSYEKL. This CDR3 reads CASSHPGLYEQYF. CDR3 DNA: TGCGCCAGCAGCCACCCGGGTCTCTACGAGCAGTACTTC.

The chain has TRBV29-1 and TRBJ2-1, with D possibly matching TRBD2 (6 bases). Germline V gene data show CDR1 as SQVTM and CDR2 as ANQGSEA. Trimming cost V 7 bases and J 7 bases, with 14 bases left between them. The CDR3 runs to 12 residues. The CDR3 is CSAEQGGNEQFF. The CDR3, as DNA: TGCAGCGCTGAGCAGGGAGGTAATGAGCAGTTCTTC.

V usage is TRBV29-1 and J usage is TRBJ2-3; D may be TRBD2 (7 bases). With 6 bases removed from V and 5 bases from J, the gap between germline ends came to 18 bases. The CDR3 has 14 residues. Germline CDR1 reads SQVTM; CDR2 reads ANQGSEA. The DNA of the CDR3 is TGCAGCGTGGGAGGGGCAGGGGTTTTAGATACGCAGTATTTT. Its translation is CSVGGAGVLDTQYF.

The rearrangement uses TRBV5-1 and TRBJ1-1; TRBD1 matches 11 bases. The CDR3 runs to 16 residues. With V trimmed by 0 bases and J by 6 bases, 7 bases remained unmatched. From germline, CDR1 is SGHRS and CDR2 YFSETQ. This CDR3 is CASSLVGQGVNAEAFF. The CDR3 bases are TGCGCCAGCAGCTTGGTGGGACAGGGGGTTAACGCTGAAGCTTTCTTT.

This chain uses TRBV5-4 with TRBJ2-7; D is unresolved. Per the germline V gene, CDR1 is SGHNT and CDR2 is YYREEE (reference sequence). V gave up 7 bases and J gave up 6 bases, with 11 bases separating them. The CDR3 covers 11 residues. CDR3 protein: CASPTPGEQYF. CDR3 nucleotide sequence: TGTGCCAGCCCGACCCCGGGCGAGCAGTACTTC.

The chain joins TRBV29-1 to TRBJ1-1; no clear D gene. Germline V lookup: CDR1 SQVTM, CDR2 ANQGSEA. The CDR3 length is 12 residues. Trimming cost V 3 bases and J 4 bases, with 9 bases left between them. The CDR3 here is CSVDKGSTEAFF. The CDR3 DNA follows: TGCAGCGTTGATAAGGGATCCACTGAAGCTTTCTTT.

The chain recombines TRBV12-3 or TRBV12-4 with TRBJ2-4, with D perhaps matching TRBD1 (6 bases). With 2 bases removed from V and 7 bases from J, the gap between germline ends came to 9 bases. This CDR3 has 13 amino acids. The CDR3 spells CASSLRQGNIQYF. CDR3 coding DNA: TGTGCCAGCAGTTTAAGGCAGGGGAACATTCAGTACTTC.

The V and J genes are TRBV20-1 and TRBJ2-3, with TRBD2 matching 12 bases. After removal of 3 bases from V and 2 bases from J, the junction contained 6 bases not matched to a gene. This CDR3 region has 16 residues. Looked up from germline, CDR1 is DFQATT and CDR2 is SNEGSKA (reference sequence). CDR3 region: CSASGLAGGHTDTQYF. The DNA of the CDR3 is TGCAGTGCTAGCGGGCTAGCGGGGGGGCACACAGATACGCAGTATTTT.

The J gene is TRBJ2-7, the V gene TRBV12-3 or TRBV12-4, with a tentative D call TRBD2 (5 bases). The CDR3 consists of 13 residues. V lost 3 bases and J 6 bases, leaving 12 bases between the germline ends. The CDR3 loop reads CASSFAGRGEQYF. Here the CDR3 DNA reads TGTGCCAGCAGTTTTGCGGGTCGTGGCGAGCAGTACTTC.